The sequence of this T cell receptor (beta chain) was determined in a study of blood T cell repertoires in COVID-19. Study-wide background: Acute-phase and convalescent COVID-19 samples originated in the United States, Italy and Spain. Sources were T cells, B-cell-depleted T cells, or PBMCs; the material itself was cDNA or gDNA.

Authors' data handling: Estimated nucleated cell counts came from reference gene primer amplification. Profiled with immunoSEQ multiplex PCR; TCRdb holds only in-frame clones, not every one. V, J and clone size are taken as reported in that table, and D and trimming were inferred from the DNA itself. The data show about 22,000 clones, 80% to 85% seen once. This clone was picked up a small number of times. Germline V gene sequence: CDR1 SGHAT, CDR2 FQNNGV. The CDR3 has 15 amino acids. The V and J ends lost 2 bases and 7 bases, in that order; junction bases with no gene match: 8. The sequenced sample was peripheral blood. The TCR sequence derives from a man older than 75 with active or convalescent COVID-19. V and J are TRBV11-2 and TRBJ1-1; TRBD1 matches at 9 bases. CDR3 in amino acids: CASSLYTGGESEAFF. The CDR3 DNA reads as TGTGCCAGCAGCTTATATACAGGGGGCGAAAGTGAAGCTTTCTTT.